The next 14 T cell receptor beta chains were all read from a single sample in a study of human T cells and chemical hapten exposure. Time point here: patch test 1, 2 weeks after DPC sensitization. This sample's treatment: therapeutic diphenylcyclopropenone sensitization with weekly scalp DPC. TCRdb reanalysed the RACE reads using MiXCR and keeps one entry per CDR3 protein. The sample consists of about 120,000 distinct CDR3 sequences, 12% of them appearing once. This specimen consisted of whole blood, obtained in connection with sensitization to the hapten diphenylcyclopropenone (DPC). The origin of the receptors is a woman aged 45-59 years with alopecia areata. Some clones in this sample may be carry-over from other donors' samples.

The chain has TRBV10-3 and TRBJ1-6, with TRBD1 matching over 10 bases. Germline V lookup: CDR1 ENHRY, CDR2 SYGVKD. V gave up 2 bases and J gave up 10 bases; unmatched junction bases: 2. The CDR3 is 14 amino acids. The CDR3 DNA follows: TGTGCCATCAGTGAGGGGACAGGGGTCTCACCCCTCCACTTT. Amino acids: CAISEGTGVSPLHF.

This clonotype was seen many times. V is TRBV6-6 and J is TRBJ1-2, with a weak D call TRBD1 (5 bases). Trimming removed 3 bases from V and 0 bases from J, with 17 bases in between. Germline values: CDR1 MNHNY, CDR2 SVGAGI (reference sequence). The CDR3 has 17 residues. The CDR3 here is CASSYTGTPRANYGYTF. DNA for the CDR3: TGTGCCAGCAGTTATACCGGGACTCCACGTGCTAACTATGGCTACACCTTC.

The chain employs TRBV28 and TRBJ1-2; no clear D. Trimming took 6 bases from V and 5 from J, leaving 10 bases between them. The V gene's germline CDR1 is MDHEN and CDR2 SYDVKM. The CDR3 has 12 residues. CDR3 protein: CASSRVRYGYTF. The CDR3 DNA sequence: TGTGCCAGCAGCCGGGTGAGATATGGCTACACCTTC.

A few counts support this clonotype. The V gene is TRBV19, the J gene TRBJ1-5; D perhaps matches TRBD1 (5 bases). The germline gives CDR1 LNHDA, CDR2 SQIVND (reference sequence). V dropped 4 bases and J dropped 4 bases, with 11 bases sitting between them. This CDR3 comprises 14 residues. CDR3 DNA: TGTGCCAGTAGTAGTGGCAGGGCGAATCAGCCCCAGCATTTT. It specifies CASSSGRANQPQHF.

The sample holds a few counts of this clonotype. V is TRBV7-2 and J is TRBJ1-5, with D unclear. This CDR3 spans 15 amino acids. Germline-derived CDR1 and CDR2 are SGHTA and FQGNSA. The V end lost 1 base, the J end lost 5 bases, and 12 bases lay between the germline ends. Written as DNA, the CDR3 is TGTGCCAGCAGCTTAGTGCAGGTATCCTATCAGCCCCAGCATTTT. Its protein is CASSLVQVSYQPQHF.

The chain combines TRBV5-1 with TRBJ2-1, with 10 bases lining up with TRBD2. The CDR3 length is 13 residues. Germline CDR1 is SGHRS and CDR2 is YFSETQ. J was trimmed by 9 bases and V by 4 bases; bases with no gene match: 4. The CDR3 is CASSTGLALEQFF. The DNA for the CDR3 is TGCGCCAGCAGCACGGGACTAGCGCTTGAGCAGTTCTTC.

In this sample, this clonotype turned up many times. The V call is TRBV5-5, the J call TRBJ2-7; D call uncertain. Trimming removed 0 bases at V and 2 bases at J, with 12 bases between. The CDR3 runs to 15 residues. CDR1 is SGHKS, CDR2 YYEKEE, per germline (reference sequence). The CDR3 sequence is CASSLGTYQAYEQYF. CDR3 DNA sequence: TGTGCCAGCAGCTTGGGGACGTACCAAGCCTACGAGCAGTACTTC.

This chain connects TRBV7-9 to TRBJ2-7, with unresolved D. The germline gives CDR1 SEHNR, CDR2 FQNEAQ (reference sequence). This CDR3 comprises 12 residues. V was clipped by 1 base and J by 1 base, with 2 bases between them. The CDR3 DNA sequence: TGTGCCAGCAGCTTAGAATCCTACGAGCAGTACTTC. This codes for CASSLESYEQYF.

This rearrangement joins TRBV3-1 to TRBJ1-1; 7 bases are shared with TRBD1. Unmatched junction bases numbered 9, after V lost 3 bases and J lost 5 bases. From germline, CDR1 is LGHDT and CDR2 YNNKEL (reference sequence). CDR3 length: 15 residues. The CDR3 is CASSHVGTAGTEAFF. CDR3 bases: TGTGCCAGCAGCCATGTAGGGACAGCGGGGACTGAAGCTTTCTTT.

This clonotype was seen more than once but under ten times. V usage is TRBV28 and J usage is TRBJ1-1; D gene unclear. V was shortened by 10 bases and J by 1 base, with 10 bases between the two germline ends. The CDR3 length is 12 residues. Per the germline V gene, CDR1 is MDHEN and CDR2 is SYDVKM. The CDR3, as DNA: TGTGCCATACTTGCATCGAACACTGAAGCTTTCTTT. Residues: CAILASNTEAFF.

This clonotype was counted between two and nine times. The chain joins TRBV20-1 to TRBJ2-5; D gene uncertain. V dropped 0 bases and J dropped 1 base, with 9 bases sitting between them. The CDR3 loop spans 14 amino acids. In germline, CDR1 is DFQATT, CDR2 SNEGSKA (reference sequence). CDR3 DNA: TGCAGTGCTAGAGATCGGCTAGTCCAAGAGACCCAGTACTTC. Its translation is CSARDRLVQETQYF.

This clonotype has at least ten counts. This chain links TRBV7-9 with TRBJ2-5; D possibly corresponds to TRBD2 (5 bases). V lost 4 bases, J lost 5 bases, and 11 bases lay in between. The CDR3 consists of 13 residues. Germline loops: CDR1 SEHNR, CDR2 FQNEAQ (reference sequence). CDR3 region: CASSSRGPETQYF. As DNA, the CDR3 is TGTGCCAGCAGCTCACGGGGTCCGGAGACCCAGTACTTC.

This clonotype was recorded many times. The genes are TRBV6-2 or TRBV6-3 and TRBJ2-7; no reliable D call. The germline V and J ends were trimmed by 2 bases and 6 bases, with 11 bases remaining between them. The CDR3 runs 13 residues. Looked up from germline, CDR1 is MNHEY and CDR2 is SVGEGT. The CDR3 coding sequence is TGTGCCAGCAGTTACGGGTCGTCTAGCGAGCAGTACTTC. It specifies CASSYGSSSEQYF.

Ten or more counts support this clonotype. The chain links TRBV6-6 to TRBJ2-7; no reliable D call. This CDR3 is built from 12 residues. The germline V and J ends were trimmed by 8 bases and 1 base, with 9 bases remaining between them. Per germline, CDR1 MNHNY and CDR2 SVGAGI (reference sequence). The CDR3 coding sequence is TGTGCCAGCCCGACCAGTTCCTACGAGCAGTACTTC. Its translation is CASPTSSYEQYF.